The entry below describes one T cell receptor beta chain. This clone was found a few times. Its antigen has not been determined. It has no much larger one-base neighbor in the sample; base qualities were not kept. CDR1 is given as KGHDR and CDR2 as SFDVKD, both from the germline V gene. V has 3 bases trimmed and J has 4 bases trimmed; junction bases matching no gene number 6. The cysteine opens and the phenylalanine closes a CDR3 of 16 amino acids. Only CDR3 DNA is held: 48 bases, read in frame from base 1. Whole blood was collected in K2EDTA tubes by collaborating institutions according to the institutions' own protocols. For TCRbeta analysis, collaborators shipped samples in one of three forms: frozen whole blood, isolated PBMCs, or DNA extracted from either of those sample types. This sample was included in a study of blood T cell repertoires in COVID-19 (dated by TCRdb to between 2020 and 2021). Study-wide context: Samples covering the acute and convalescent phases of COVID-19 were provided by collaborators in the United States, Italy and Spain. The material from the prospective study consisted of cDNA or gDNA derived from T cells, B-cell-depleted T cells, or PBMCs. Subjects who had been exposed to COVID-19, were actively infected with it, or had recovered from it provided the deeply sampled blood TCRbeta repertoires that made up the dataset. The repertoires were released in a freely available public database intended as a resource for research on the immune response to SARS-CoV-2. Samples were obtained from the ongoing ImmuneRACE study (first 160 participants) and from over a thousand subjects provided by 6 global collaborators. A de-identified subject ID, COVID-19 status, age in years and sex were almost always included in the sample metadata. Where HLA class I and class II types were available, the types were taken from metadata supplied by the sample provider, not from assay-based typing. What the work shows at the level of the full study, not this receptor alone: Clinical and demographic metadata were provided uncurated, with the amount varying by source and participant.

TCRbeta CDR3 regions were amplified from genomic DNA using the immunoSEQ Assay, a bias-controlled multiplex PCR. The authors' pipeline ran thus. Nucleated cell counts per sample were estimated from amplification of reference gene primers within the assay. To quantify the absolute abundance of each unique TCRbeta CDR3 rearrangement, sequence reads were collapsed and filtered. For each sample, productive Simpson clonality was calculated as the square root of Simpson's diversity index over productive rearrangements. Here the immuneACCESS table is served through TCRdb, limited to in-frame sequences with V and J called. Missing clones are a known gap in these copies; in checked studies unresolved V genes cover under half, and the rest lacks a known reason. V, J and clone size were drawn from that table, and D and trimming were deduced from the DNA. This sample comprises more than 85,000 clones, around nine tenths of them detected only once. The ten biggest clones cover more than 5.5% of the sample.

The V gene is TRBV24-1 and the J gene is TRBJ1-3; a stretch of 9 junction bases matches TRBD1. The origin of this receptor is a man aged 70 or older with acute or convalescent COVID-19. Sequencing used peripheral blood. For the CDR3, the sequence is CATSDGTGGTGNTIYF. The sequenced DNA is TGTGCCACCAGTGATGGAACAGGGGGCACAGGAAACACCATATATTTT.